These 23 T cell receptor beta chains were all obtained from the same sample, sequenced in a study of cytomegalovirus exposure and HLA in healthy donors (dated by TCRdb to the late 2010s). Library construction relied on the immunoSEQ multiplex PCR assay. The multiplex PCR relied on a mix of 60 forward primers for TCR Vbeta segments and 13 reverse primers for TCR Jbeta segments. Imported from immuneACCESS, the table was reduced by TCRdb to in-frame sequences with V and J called. These copies leave out some clones; in studies compared against another copy, an unresolved V gene accounts for under half, and the cause of the remainder is not known. Within this sample are 300,000 or so clones, with about 83% of them counted one time only. The ten largest make up about 2% of the sample. Sequencing was carried out using PBMCs. These receptors all come from a middle-aged woman in good health and CMV-seropositive.

To note about this clone: Other nucleotide sequences from this sample produce the same CDR3. The rearrangement links TRBV7-2 to TRBJ2-7; 8 bases match TRBD2. The CDR3 is made up of 14 amino acids. V shed 3 bases and J 0 bases; nucleotides not matched to a gene: 1. Germline V gene data show CDR1 as SGHTA and CDR2 as FQGNSA. CDR3 in DNA: TGTGCCAGCAGCTTTACTAGCGGCTCCTACGAGCAGTACTTC. Its translation is CASSFTSGSYEQYF. Combining the CDR3 with reference TRBV7-2 and TRBJ2-7 gives the whole variable domain GAGVSQSPSNKVTEKGKDVELRCDPISGHTALYWYRQSLGQGLEFLIYFQGNSAPDKSGLPSDRFSAERTGGSVSTLTIQRTQQEDSAVYLCASSFTSGSYEQYFGPGTRLTVT.

V gene TRBV30 combines with J gene TRBJ2-7; 9 bases match TRBD1. Trimming at V came to 2 bases and at J to 11 bases, leaving 10 bases not matched to a gene. The CDR3 has 13 residues. CDR1 is GTSNPN and CDR2 is SVGIG in the germline V gene (reference sequence). CDR3 loop: CAWSITGTGTKYF. The CDR3 region has the DNA TGTGCCTGGAGTATCACCGGGACAGGGACGAAGTACTTC.

The chain is built from TRBV13 and TRBJ2-3; possible D gene TRBD2, 6 bases. The ends were cut back, 5 bases at V and 2 bases at J, with 11 bases in the middle. This CDR3 is built from 14 residues. Per germline, CDR1 PRHDT and CDR2 FYEKMQ (reference sequence). CDR3 sequence (DNA): TGTGCCAGCAGCCCCCGGGACTCCACAGATACGCAGTATTTT. Protein product: CASSPRDSTDTQYF.

The chain recombines TRBV9 with TRBJ2-3; TRBD2 aligns across 9 bases. This CDR3 is 19 amino acids long. With V trimmed by 4 bases and J by 4 bases, 19 bases remained unmatched. Germline V CDR1 and CDR2: SGDLS, YYNGEE. CDR3 nucleotide sequence: TGTGCCAGCAGCCACCCGCGCGTCGCTCCTAGCGGGATCGCAGATACGCAGTATTTT. Translating gives CASSHPRVAPSGIADTQYF. Looking up the rest from reference TRBV9 and TRBJ2-3 gives the full variable domain: DSGVTQTPKHLITATGQRVTLRCSPRSGDLSVYWYQQSLDQGLQFLIQYYNGEERAKGNILERFSAQQFPDLHSELNLSSLELGDSALYFCASSHPRVAPSGIADTQYFGPGTRLTVL.

V and J are TRBV7-8 and TRBJ2-3; D is unresolved. Trimming removed 4 bases at V and 0 bases at J, with 8 bases between. In germline, CDR1 is SGHVS, CDR2 FQNEAQ. The length of the CDR3 is 14 residues. The CDR3 spells CASSSLSSTDTQYF. CDR3 in DNA: TGTGCCAGCAGCTCCCTCTCTAGCACAGATACGCAGTATTTT.

This clone was detected only once. The V and J genes are TRBV5-4 and TRBJ2-4, with a possible D match to TRBD1 (6 bases). The CDR3 is 17 residues long. Trimming removed 4 bases from V and 6 bases from J, with 23 bases in between. The germline CDR1 and CDR2 sequences are SGHNT and YYREEE (reference sequence). CDR3 sequence: CASSGKQNRVEGNIQYF. The DNA for the CDR3 is TGTGCCAGCAGCGGAAAACAAAACAGGGTCGAGGGAAACATTCAGTACTTC.

V and J are TRBV9 and TRBJ2-4; D may be TRBD2 (5 bases). The CDR3 runs to 15 residues. V was pared by 2 bases and J by 0 bases, with 9 bases between. Looked up from germline, CDR1 is SGDLS and CDR2 is YYNGEE. CDR3 coding DNA: TGTGCCAGCAGCGTGACTGAGGGAGCCAAAAACATTCAGTACTTC. Translation gives CASSVTEGAKNIQYF.

This sequence joins TRBV7-2 and TRBJ2-1; TRBD2 matches 7 bases. Germline CDR1 is SGHTA and CDR2 is FQGNSA. This CDR3 comprises 15 residues. J lost 4 bases, V lost 5 bases, and 8 bases had no gene match. Written as DNA, the CDR3 is TGTGCCAGCAGCCCCCGGACTAGGACGTACAATGAGCAGTTCTTC. This encodes CASSPRTRTYNEQFF.

The rearrangement joins TRBV7-9 to TRBJ1-4; D is perhaps TRBD1 (5 bases). The V gene lost 1 base and the J gene lost 4 bases, with 13 bases spanning the gap. Looked up from germline, CDR1 is SEHNR and CDR2 is FQNEAQ (reference sequence). The length of the CDR3 is 16 residues. CDR3 amino acids: CASSLEGMTGNEKLFF. CDR3 in DNA: TGTGCCAGCAGCTTAGAGGGGATGACGGGTAATGAAAAACTGTTTTTT.

This clone was recorded once. The CDR3 DNA reads TGTGCCAGCAGTGAACAGCAAGAGACCCAGTACTTC. It is translated as CASSEQQETQYF. V and J are TRBV2 and TRBJ2-5; D is undetermined. The CDR3 has 12 residues. Germline V gene lookup returns CDR1 SNHLY and CDR2 FYNNEI. V lost 2 bases, J lost 2 bases, and 3 bases lay in between.

This chain joins TRBV27 and TRBJ2-7; 15 nucleotides align to TRBD2. The CDR3 has 16 residues. Losses at the gene ends were 6 bases for V and 7 bases for J; bases not matched to a gene: 10. Germline CDR1 and CDR2: MNHEY and SMNVEV (reference sequence). This chain's CDR3 is CASSPSVGLAGGEQYF. CDR3 nucleotides: TGTGCCAGCAGCCCCTCGGTGGGACTAGCGGGAGGTGAGCAGTACTTC.

This chain connects TRBV19 to TRBJ1-5; no clear D gene. Germline V CDR1 and CDR2: LNHDA, SQIVND (reference sequence). Trimming shortened V by 7 bases and J by 3 bases, and 13 bases separated the two germline ends. The CDR3 runs 14 residues. CDR3 loop: CASTPDGNNQPQHF. The CDR3, as DNA: TGTGCCAGTACCCCAGACGGGAACAATCAGCCCCAGCATTTT.

This chain joins TRBV11-1 and TRBJ2-1; D remains unclear. Germline CDR1 SGHAT, CDR2 FQDESV (reference sequence). This CDR3 contains 13 residues. V dropped 0 bases and J dropped 7 bases, with 7 bases sitting between them. CDR3 in DNA: TGTGCCAGCAGCTTAGCGAACGGGAATGAGCAGTTCTTC. Residues: CASSLANGNEQFF.

The chain joins TRBV7-9 to TRBJ2-3, with TRBD2 matching 7 bases. The CDR3 consists of 15 residues. V shed 3 bases and J 4 bases; nucleotides not matched to a gene: 7. CDR1 is SEHNR and CDR2 is FQNEAQ in the germline V gene (reference sequence). For the CDR3, the DNA is TGTGCCAGCAGCTTTGCGGGAGCGGCCCCAGATACGCAGTATTTT. Translating it yields CASSFAGAAPDTQYF.

V and J are TRBV6-5 and TRBJ1-1; the D gene is possibly TRBD1 (5 bases). The CDR3 loop spans 15 amino acids. Germline V gene sequence: CDR1 MNHEY, CDR2 SVGAGI. V was trimmed by 4 bases and J by 0 bases, leaving 12 bases between them. The CDR3 region is CASSFMPDMNTEAFF. The CDR3 region has the DNA TGTGCCAGCAGTTTTATGCCGGACATGAACACTGAAGCTTTCTTT.

The chain couples TRBV7-8 to TRBJ2-2; 7 positions agree with TRBD1. Germline V lookup: CDR1 SGHVS, CDR2 FQNEAQ. The trim removed 3 bases at V and 0 bases at J, leaving 13 bases unmatched. The CDR3 totals 19 residues. CDR3 loop: CASSFRFSSGTANTGELFF. The CDR3 DNA reads TGTGCCAGCAGCTTTAGATTCTCGTCTGGGACAGCGAACACCGGGGAGCTGTTTTTT.

The chain joins TRBV27 to TRBJ1-1, with 8 bases lining up with TRBD1. The length of the CDR3 is 14 residues. The junction had 4 bases not matched to a gene; V was cut back by 6 bases and J by 1 base. Germline values: CDR1 MNHEY, CDR2 SMNVEV (reference sequence). The CDR3 nucleotides are TGTGCCAGCAGCTGGACAGGGAGGAACACTGAAGCTTTCTTT. Its protein product is CASSWTGRNTEAFF.

In its sample, this clone was seen once. This chain connects TRBV7-9 to TRBJ2-5; D is undetermined. The CDR3 totals 13 residues. Germline lookup yields CDR1 SEHNR and CDR2 FQNEAQ (reference sequence). The germline V and J ends were trimmed by 5 bases and 0 bases, with 7 bases remaining between them. CDR3 loop: CASSLHYQETQYF. As DNA, the CDR3 is TGTGCCAGCAGCCTTCACTACCAAGAGACCCAGTACTTC.

This rearrangement joins TRBV6-5 to TRBJ2-7; 10 bases are shared with TRBD2. Germline trimming cut 7 bases from V and 0 bases from J; bases unmatched to any gene: 6. There are 15 residues in the CDR3. Germline lookup yields CDR1 MNHEY and CDR2 SVGAGI. CDR3 sequence reads: CASTGLAENSYEQYF. As DNA, the CDR3 is TGTGCCAGCACCGGACTAGCGGAAAACTCCTACGAGCAGTACTTC.

This clone was counted a few times. The J gene is TRBJ2-2, the V gene TRBV6-4; TRBD2 might be the D (6 bases). V shed 6 bases and J shed 5 bases, with 13 bases lying between them. The CDR3 covers 14 residues. Germline V CDR1 and CDR2: MRHNA, SNTAGT. This CDR3 reads CASSAGMATGELFF. CDR3 bases: TGTGCCAGCAGCGCGGGGATGGCGACCGGGGAGCTGTTTTTT.

This rearrangement joins TRBV4-3 to TRBJ2-7; D may be TRBD2 (6 bases). V lost 0 bases, J lost 3 bases, and 12 bases lay in between. Germline values: CDR1 LGHNA, CDR2 YSLEER. The CDR3 is made up of 15 amino acids. The CDR3 DNA follows: TGCGCCAGCAGCCAAGAGGCGGGACGGGTCTACGAGCAGTACTTC. This encodes CASSQEAGRVYEQYF.

The chain couples TRBV7-9 to TRBJ2-6; perhaps TRBD1 as D (5 bases). Germline V gene sequence: CDR1 SEHNR, CDR2 FQNEAQ (reference sequence). With 5 bases removed from V and 0 bases from J, the gap between germline ends came to 14 bases. This CDR3 contains 17 residues. The DNA for the CDR3 is TGTGCCAGCAGCGAGAACAGGTTTCCCTCTGGGGCCAACGTCCTGACTTTC. Translation: CASSENRFPSGANVLTF.

The chain uses TRBV5-1 and TRBJ1-4; the D is unclear. The V gene lost 0 bases and the J gene lost 5 bases, with 11 bases spanning the gap. CDR1 is SGHRS and CDR2 is YFSETQ in the germline V gene. The CDR3 is 15 residues long. CDR3 sequence (DNA): TGCGCCAGCAGCTTGGAGCTCGGAGAGAATGAAAAACTGTTTTTT. This translates into CASSLELGENEKLFF.